The 20 T cell receptor beta chains below all came from one sample that was sequenced in a study of blood T cells in healthy people across ages (dated by TCRdb to 2013 to 2016). Library construction relied on 5' RACE. The instrument was an Illumina HiSeq 2500. The second PCR ran for roughly 6 to 11 cycles and used a J-beta primer mix along with a sample-barcoded 5' primer. TCRdb passed the public sequencing reads through fastp at Q25 and MiXCR, retaining productive beta sequences. Identical CDR3 proteins give one entry, which carries the most common genes and DNA. The sample table holds about 1.4 million distinct CDR3 sequences, of which approximately 63% were seen once. Jointly, the top ten make up over 5% of the sample. Source material: blood. The receptors shown here come from a man between 18 and 35 years old in good health.

This chain joins TRBV10-3 and TRBJ2-1; no reliable D call. With 8 bases removed from V and 8 bases from J, the gap between germline ends came to 16 bases. CDR1 and CDR2 (germline): ENHRY, SYGVKD. The CDR3 consists of 13 residues. The CDR3: CAIADRDGHEQFF. The CDR3 DNA reads as TGTGCCATCGCCGACCGAGATGGACATGAGCAGTTCTTC.

This clonotype was observed a few times. The chain is built from TRBV5-1 and TRBJ2-7; D gene unclear. The J call is doubtful: the DNA matches TRBJ2-5 better. Germline CDR1 and CDR2: SGHRS and YFSETQ. The CDR3 loop spans 14 amino acids. In nucleotides, the CDR3 is TGCGCCAGCAGCTCTACACCCTCGGGTGAGACCCAGTACTTC. Translating it yields CASSSTPSGETQYF.

This rearrangement joins TRBV4-2 to TRBJ1-6; 8 nucleotides align to TRBD1. The J segment lost 7 bases and the V segment lost 3 bases, leaving 8 bases of the junction unmatched. Germline CDR1 is LGHNA and CDR2 is YNFKEQ. This CDR3 is 16 amino acids long. CDR3 in amino acids: CASSQLDRARNSPLHF. CDR3 nucleotide sequence: TGTGCCAGCAGCCAGTTGGACAGGGCCAGGAATTCACCCCTCCACTTT.

This clonotype was counted only a few times. The rearrangement joins TRBV4-3 to TRBJ2-7; TRBD2 agrees at 11 bases. Germline V CDR1 and CDR2: LGHNA, YSLEER. The CDR3 spans 19 residues. Trimming removed 1 base from V and 0 bases from J; junction bases left unmatched: 11. CDR3 region: CASSQAPLAGVASSYEQYF. The DNA of the CDR3 is TGCGCCAGCAGCCAAGCCCCACTAGCGGGGGTTGCGAGCTCCTACGAGCAGTACTTC.

The chain uses TRBV29-1 and TRBJ2-7; D is ambiguous. This CDR3 is built from 12 residues. Looked up from germline, CDR1 is SQVTM and CDR2 is ANQGSEA. V lost 5 bases and J 5 bases, leaving 13 bases between the germline ends. CDR3 nucleotide sequence: TGCAGCGTTTCGGTCCCGCCCGACGAGCAGTACTTC. Its protein product is CSVSVPPDEQYF.

The chain couples TRBV4-1 to TRBJ1-5, with D uncertain. Germline assignment: CDR1 MGHRA and CDR2 YSYEKL. V was pared by 5 bases and J by 6 bases, with 14 bases between. This CDR3 is 14 amino acids long. The CDR3 region has the DNA TGCGCCAGCAGCTACCGGGCTTCGGGTCAGCCCCAGCATTTT. Translated: CASSYRASGQPQHF.

This clonotype is a singleton in its sample. This chain joins TRBV10-3 and TRBJ2-3, with D possibly being TRBD2 (6 bases). The CDR3 contains 14 residues. Germline values: CDR1 ENHRY, CDR2 SYGVKD. Trimming shortened V by 10 bases and J by 3 bases, and 17 bases separated the two germline ends. CDR3 DNA: TGTGCCAGCGGCGCCAGAGGAGGGACAGATACGCAGTATTTT. Residues: CASGARGGTDTQYF.

J is TRBJ2-1 and V is TRBV18; TRBD1 matches 7 bases. The length of the CDR3 is 15 residues. V gave up 5 bases and J gave up 7 bases; unmatched junction bases: 11. The germline V gene encodes CDR1 KGHSH and CDR2 LQKENI. In nucleotides, the CDR3 is TGTGCCAGCTCAGCACGGACAGGCGTTAGGAATGAGCAGTTCTTC. Translation: CASSARTGVRNEQFF.

This sequence joins TRBV2 and TRBJ1-4; no firm D call. V lost 7 bases and J lost 8, with 17 bases in between. This CDR3 is 14 amino acids long. Germline V gene sequence: CDR1 SNHLY, CDR2 FYNNEI. In DNA form, the CDR3 reads TGTGCCAGCATGGGGAAGTGGGAGTACGAAAAACTGTTTTTT. It is translated as CASMGKWEYEKLFF.

The V call is TRBV7-2, the J call TRBJ1-4; possible D gene TRBD1, 5 bases. The ends were cut back, 2 bases at V and 5 bases at J, with 9 bases in the middle. Per the germline V gene, CDR1 is SGHTA and CDR2 is FQGNSA. This CDR3 has 14 amino acids. For the CDR3, the DNA is TGTGCCAGCAGCTTAAGCCGGGGGAATGAAAAACTGTTTTTT. Its protein is CASSLSRGNEKLFF.

The chain links TRBV30 to TRBJ2-2; 7 nucleotides agree with TRBD1. The germline gives CDR1 GTSNPN, CDR2 SVGIG (reference sequence). The CDR3 sequence is 15 residues long. V lost 4 bases, J lost 0 bases, and 5 bases stayed unmatched. The CDR3 spells CAWKGGTANTGELFF. The CDR3 bases are TGTGCCTGGAAGGGTGGGACAGCGAACACCGGGGAGCTGTTTTTT.

The chain combines TRBV20-1 with TRBJ2-5; 8 positions match TRBD1. The J call may be in error: the DNA end matches TRBJ2-7 better. Germline loops: CDR1 DFQATT, CDR2 SNEGSKA (reference sequence). The CDR3 is 13 residues long. CDR3 sequence reads: CSARDRITYEQYF. CDR3 in DNA: TGCAGCGCCCGGGACAGGATTACCTACGAGCAGTACTTC.

The V call is TRBV20-1, the J call TRBJ2-7; 8 bases line up with TRBD2. Germline V gives CDR1 DFQATT, CDR2 SNEGSKA (reference sequence). CDR3 length equals 13 residues. The V and J ends lost 4 bases and 2 bases, in that order; junction bases with no gene match: 4. Here the CDR3 reads CSANIAGTYEQYF. As DNA, the CDR3 is TGCAGTGCTAATATAGCGGGGACCTACGAGCAGTACTTC.

The V gene is TRBV5-1, the J gene TRBJ2-4; the D gene could be TRBD1 or TRBD2 (5 bases each). In germline, CDR1 is SGHRS, CDR2 YFSETQ. Trimming left V 0 bases short and J 13 bases short, with 17 bases between. This CDR3 comprises 14 residues. This CDR3 is CASSLGLGLGEQYF. CDR3 bases: TGCGCCAGCAGCTTGGGTCTAGGGCTGGGGGAGCAGTACTTC. Full variable domain (rest looked up from reference TRBV5-1 and TRBJ2-4): KAGVTQTPRYLIKTRGQQVTLSCSPISGHRSVSWYQQTPGQGLQFLFEYFSETQRNKGNFPGRFSGRQFSNSRSEMNVSTLELGDSALYLCASSLGLGLGEQYFGAGTRLSVL.

V and J are TRBV10-1 and TRBJ2-5; D gene uncertain. The J call may be wrong; the DNA end is better matched by TRBJ2-7. The CDR3 covers 12 residues. Per germline, CDR1 WNHNN and CDR2 SYGVQD (reference sequence). The CDR3, as DNA: TGCGCCAGCGGAGAGAAGACCTACGAGCAGTACTTC. The encoded protein is CASGEKTYEQYF.

The V call is TRBV20-1, the J call TRBJ2-7, with D perhaps matching TRBD1 (6 bases). V was shortened by 0 bases and J by 6 bases, with 12 bases between the two germline ends. The CDR3 has 13 amino acids. Germline assignment: CDR1 DFQATT and CDR2 SNEGSKA (reference sequence). The CDR3 is CSARDTDRSEQYF. CDR3 sequence (DNA): TGCAGTGCTAGAGATACGGACAGATCCGAGCAGTACTTC.

The CDR3 region is CASSFYSGEGNEQFF. The CDR3 nucleotides are TGTGCCAGCAGCTTCTACAGCGGGGAGGGCAATGAGCAGTTCTTC. The chain links TRBV7-2 to TRBJ2-1; TRBD2 agrees at 7 bases. This CDR3 spans 15 amino acids. The germline CDR1 and CDR2 sequences are SGHTA and FQGNSA. Losses at the gene ends were 3 bases for V and 6 bases for J; bases not matched to a gene: 8.

The rearrangement uses TRBV29-1 and TRBJ2-3; 7 positions match TRBD2. The CDR3 is 14 residues long. Trimming removed 6 bases from V and 3 bases from J; junction bases left unmatched: 9. CDR1 is SQVTM and CDR2 is ANQGSEA in the germline V gene. As DNA, the CDR3 is TGCAGCGTCCCCAAGCGGGAAGATACAGATACGCAGTATTTT. Protein sequence: CSVPKREDTDTQYF.

This chain uses TRBV24-1 with TRBJ2-5, with 7 bases matching TRBD1. Germline-derived CDR1 and CDR2 are KGHDR and SFDVKD. The length of the CDR3 is 15 residues. The J segment lost 5 bases and the V segment lost 4 bases, leaving 9 bases of the junction unmatched. The CDR3 is CATSDPGQHGETQYF. The CDR3 DNA reads as TGTGCCACCAGTGACCCGGGACAGCACGGGGAGACCCAGTACTTC.

This chain uses TRBV4-1 with TRBJ1-1; D gene uncertain. In germline, CDR1 is MGHRA, CDR2 YSYEKL. The V gene lost 4 bases and the J gene lost 7 bases, with 16 bases spanning the gap. The CDR3 has 14 amino acids. Here the CDR3 reads CASSLTLTRNEAFF. The CDR3 DNA is TGCGCCAGCAGCCTAACCTTGACACGGAATGAAGCTTTCTTT.